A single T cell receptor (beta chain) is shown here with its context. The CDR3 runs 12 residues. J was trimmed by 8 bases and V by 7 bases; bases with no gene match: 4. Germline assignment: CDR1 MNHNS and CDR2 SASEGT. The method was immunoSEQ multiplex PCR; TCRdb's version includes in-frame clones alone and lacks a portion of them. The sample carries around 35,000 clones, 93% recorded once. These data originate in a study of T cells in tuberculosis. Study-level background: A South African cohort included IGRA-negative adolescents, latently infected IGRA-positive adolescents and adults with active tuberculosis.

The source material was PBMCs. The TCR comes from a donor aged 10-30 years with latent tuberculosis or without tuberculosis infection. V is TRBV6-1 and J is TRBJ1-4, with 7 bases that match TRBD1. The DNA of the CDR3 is TGTGCCAGCACAGAACAGGGGGAAAAACTGTTTTTT. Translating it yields CASTEQGEKLFF.